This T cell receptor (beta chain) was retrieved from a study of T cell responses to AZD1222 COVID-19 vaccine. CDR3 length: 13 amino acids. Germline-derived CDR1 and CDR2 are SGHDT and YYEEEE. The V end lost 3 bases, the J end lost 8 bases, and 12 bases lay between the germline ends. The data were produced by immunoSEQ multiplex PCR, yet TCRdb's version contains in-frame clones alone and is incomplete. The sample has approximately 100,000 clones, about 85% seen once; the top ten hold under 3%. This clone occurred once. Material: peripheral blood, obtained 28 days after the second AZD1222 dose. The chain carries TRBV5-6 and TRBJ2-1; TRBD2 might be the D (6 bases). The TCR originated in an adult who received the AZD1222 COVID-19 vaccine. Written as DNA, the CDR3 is TGTGCCAGCAGCTCGAGCGGGCTCGATGAGCAGTTCTTC. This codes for CASSSSGLDEQFF.